Below are 15 T cell receptor beta chains sequenced from a single sample in a study of memory CD4+ T cells and cytomegalovirus serostatus. The sort gate was single viable CD3+CD4+CD8-CD45RO+ cells for memory CD4+ T cells. The method was immunoSEQ multiplex PCR; TCRdb's version includes in-frame clones alone and lacks a portion of them. The table includes under 50,000 clones, around 82% detected once. Material for sequencing was memory CD4+ T cells from blood. The receptors here all came from an adult in good health and CMV-seronegative.

This rearrangement joins TRBV4-1 to TRBJ1-5; D may be TRBD1 (5 bases). Germline loops: CDR1 MGHRA, CDR2 YSYEKL. CDR3 length: 18 residues. The ends were cut back, 1 base at V and 0 bases at J, with 16 bases in the middle. Here the CDR3 reads CASSQGSRRGYSNQPQHF. CDR3 in DNA: TGCGCCAGCAGCCAAGGGTCTAGGAGGGGATATAGCAATCAGCCCCAGCATTTT.

This clone was counted between two and nine times. V and J are TRBV19 and TRBJ2-6, with D uncertain. CDR1 is LNHDA and CDR2 is SQIVND in the germline V gene (reference sequence). The CDR3 has 14 amino acids. V gave up 3 bases and J gave up 2 bases, with 5 bases separating them. The CDR3 DNA sequence: TGTGCCAGTAGTATCAGGACTGGGGCCAACGTCCTGACTTTC. The encoded protein is CASSIRTGANVLTF.

This clone appeared a single time. The chain is built from TRBV19 and TRBJ1-2; 9 bases agree with TRBD1. This CDR3 has 14 residues. After removal of 3 bases from V and 4 bases from J, the junction contained 3 bases not matched to a gene. The germline V gene encodes CDR1 LNHDA and CDR2 SQIVND (reference sequence). CDR3 residues: CASSMDRGTYGYTF. The CDR3 nucleotides read TGTGCCAGTAGTATGGACAGGGGTACCTATGGCTACACCTTC.

The genes are TRBV7-2 and TRBJ1-5, with TRBD1 matching over 9 bases. Germline CDR1 SGHTA, CDR2 FQGNSA. V gave up 5 bases and J gave up 7 bases; unmatched junction bases: 9. This CDR3 spans 15 amino acids. The DNA of the CDR3 is TGTGCCAGCAGCGTGTACGGGACAGGGAACCAGCCCCAGCATTTT. It specifies CASSVYGTGNQPQHF. Full variable domain (remainder filled in from reference TRBV7-2 and TRBJ1-5): GAGVSQSPSNKVTEKGKDVELRCDPISGHTALYWYRQSLGQGLEFLIYFQGNSAPDKSGLPSDRFSAERTGGSVSTLTIQRTQQEDSAVYLCASSVYGTGNQPQHFGDGTRLSIL.

V and J are TRBV5-8 and TRBJ1-1; TRBD1 agrees at 8 bases. Germline V CDR1 and CDR2: SGHTS, YDEGEE. The CDR3 covers 14 residues. Trimming cost V 4 bases and J 1 base; bases outside gene matches: 3. This chain's CDR3 is CASSTGQGNTEAFF. DNA of the CDR3: TGTGCCAGCAGCACCGGACAGGGGAACACTGAAGCTTTCTTT.

This sequence joins TRBV7-2 and TRBJ2-2, with 8 bases fitting TRBD1. This CDR3 contains 16 residues. V was clipped by 3 bases and J by 6 bases; unmatched bases: 9. Per the germline V gene, CDR1 is SGHTA and CDR2 is FQGNSA. CDR3 in amino acids: CASSFPDRDDAGELFF. CDR3 nucleotides: TGTGCCAGCAGCTTCCCGGACAGGGATGACGCCGGGGAGCTGTTTTTT.

The genes are TRBV6-4 and TRBJ1-1, with TRBD1 matching over 8 bases. The CDR3 runs to 13 residues. Germline-derived CDR1 and CDR2 are MRHNA and SNTAGT. The V and J ends lost 6 bases and 6 bases, in that order; junction bases with no gene match: 6. The CDR3 loop reads CASSYDRGAEAFF. In nucleotides, the CDR3 is TGTGCCAGCAGCTACGACAGGGGCGCTGAAGCTTTCTTT.

This rearrangement joins TRBV5-5 to TRBJ1-6; D is unclear. The germline CDR1 and CDR2 sequences are SGHKS and YYEKEE (reference sequence). V was clipped by 4 bases and J by 7 bases, with 12 bases between them. The CDR3 spans 14 residues. CDR3 DNA: TGTGCCAGCAGCGCAGGTGTTTGGAATTCACCCCTCCACTTT. This encodes CASSAGVWNSPLHF.

This clone was recorded only once. V gene TRBV19 combines with J gene TRBJ1-5; no clear D gene. Looked up from germline, CDR1 is LNHDA and CDR2 is SQIVND (reference sequence). Trimming removed 3 bases from V and 5 bases from J, with 5 bases in between. The CDR3 is 12 amino acids. CDR3 DNA: TGTGCCAGTAGTATCCAGTATCAGCCCCAGCATTTT. This encodes CASSIQYQPQHF.

The rearrangement links TRBV28 to TRBJ1-2; possible D gene TRBD1, 5 bases. This CDR3 is built from 13 residues. Trimming pared 1 base from V and 8 bases from J, leaving 11 bases between. Germline CDR1 MDHEN, CDR2 SYDVKM. The CDR3 here is CASSLSRVRGYTF. In DNA form, the CDR3 reads TGTGCCAGCAGTTTATCCAGGGTGAGGGGCTACACCTTC.

This clone was counted only a few times. The chain joins TRBV6-1 to TRBJ2-7; 10 bases line up with TRBD1. The CDR3 loop spans 16 amino acids. V shed 2 bases and J 2 bases; nucleotides not matched to a gene: 6. Germline values: CDR1 MNHNS, CDR2 SASEGT. CDR3 sequence reads: CASSELPGQGTYEQYF. The CDR3 DNA follows: TGTGCCAGCAGTGAACTACCGGGACAGGGGACCTACGAGCAGTACTTC.

The chain employs TRBV21-1 and TRBJ1-2; the table gives TRBD1 as D, unverified against the DNA. TRBV21-1 is a known pseudogene. This CDR3 has 14 amino acids. The CDR3 DNA sequence: TGTGCCAGCAGCAAATTCAGCCAGAAGGGGGGCTACACCTTC. This encodes CASSKFSQKGGYTF.

CDR3 bases: TGTGCCAGCAGCTTAAGCTCCAGGGGACACGAGCAGTACTTC. Amino acids: CASSLSSRGHEQYF. This sequence joins TRBV11-3 and TRBJ2-7, with a weak D call TRBD1 (6 bases). V was cut by 2 bases and J by 5 bases, with 13 bases left in between. This CDR3 region has 14 residues. The germline V gene has CDR1 SGHNT and CDR2 YENEEA.

A single count supports this clone. This rearrangement joins TRBV5-6 to TRBJ2-5; unclear D gene. CDR3 length: 11 amino acids. Germline V gene sequence: CDR1 SGHDT, CDR2 YYEEEE. The ends were cut back, 1 base at V and 11 bases at J, with 9 bases in the middle. This CDR3 is CASSLSREQYF. In DNA, the CDR3 is TGTGCCAGCAGCTTGAGTCGAGAGCAGTACTTC. The full variable domain, in which reference TRBV5-6 and TRBJ2-5 provide the parts outside the CDR3, is DAGVTQSPTHLIKTRGQQVTLRCSPKSGHDTVSWYQQALGQGPQFIFQYYEEEERQRGNFPDRFSGHQFPNYSSELNVNALLLGDSALYLCASSLSREQYFGPGTRLLVL.

The chain has TRBV18 and TRBJ2-2; D perhaps matches TRBD1 (5 bases). Germline values: CDR1 KGHSH, CDR2 LQKENI. Trimming took 6 bases from V and 9 from J, leaving 14 bases between them. The CDR3 totals 13 residues. CDR3 loop: CASSQGDSRELFF. In DNA, the CDR3 is TGTGCCAGCTCCCAAGGGGATTCAAGGGAGCTGTTTTTT.